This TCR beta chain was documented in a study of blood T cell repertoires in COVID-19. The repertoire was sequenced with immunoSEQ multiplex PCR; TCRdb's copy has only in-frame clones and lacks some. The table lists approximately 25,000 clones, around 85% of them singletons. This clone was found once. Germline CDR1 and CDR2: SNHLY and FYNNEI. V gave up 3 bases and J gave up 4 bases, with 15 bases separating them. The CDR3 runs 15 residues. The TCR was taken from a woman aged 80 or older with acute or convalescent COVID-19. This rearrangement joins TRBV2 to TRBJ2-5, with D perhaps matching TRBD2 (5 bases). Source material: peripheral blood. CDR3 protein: CASSERAGSAETQYF. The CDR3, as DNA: TGTGCCAGCAGTGAGCGGGCTGGGAGTGCAGAGACCCAGTACTTC. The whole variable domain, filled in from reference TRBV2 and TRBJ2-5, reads EPEVTQTPSHQVTQMGQEVILRCVPISNHLYFYWYRQILGQKVEFLVSFYNNEISEKSEIFDDQFSVERPDGSNFTLKIRSTKLEDSAMYFCASSERAGSAETQYFGPGTRLLVL.